This T cell receptor beta chain was captured by sequencing in a study of cytomegalovirus exposure and HLA in healthy donors (dated by TCRdb to 2017 to 2019). Study-wide context: An earlier analysis of roughly 630 of the donors reported approximately 300 Gb of sequence data and about 100 million unique TCR beta sequences from 150 million to 200 million T cells. HLA typing included class I and class II loci at four-digit resolution. About five DR-DQ haplotypes were handled as single units for association and clustering because linkage in the cohort was strong. High-throughput TCR immunosequencing, statistical association of individual TCRs with disease status, and machine learning were combined to predict cytomegalovirus infection status. Donor age, sex, ethnicity and CMV serostatus were compiled alongside the repertoire data. A later analysis re-examined previously published TCR beta repertoires from 600 to 700 donors and added high-resolution HLA genotyping to investigate patterns of TCR occurrence. Besides the first cohort of about 730 subjects, a separate validation cohort made up of over 95 different subjects was used. Typing coverage varied by locus: about 620-640 donors for A, B, C, DRB1 and DQB1; more than 500 for DQA1; 606 for DPA1; roughly 450 for DPB1. On average, roughly 240,000 unique TCR beta nucleotide sequences were sequenced per donor among roughly 430 genotyped donors of the cohort, with 15% to 20% of those sequences being non-productive. The study was designed to test whether signatures of past pathogen exposure could be identified by cataloging public T cell receptors. An early release covering 500 to 750 HLA-typed donors comprised 250 to 350 gigabases of sequencing data and around 86 million unique TCR sequences. In a later genetic analysis, genome-wide SNP genotypes for about three fifths of the roughly 670 donors were used, and that subset was treated as a discovery cohort. All discovery cohort repertoires had been generated on a single sequencing platform. Of the 300 to 400 genotyped donors, 65% to 90% fell in the genetic ancestry cluster associated with self-reported Caucasian donors. The T cell repertoires of 670 or so subjects were profiled by immunosequencing and related to cytomegalovirus serostatus. Rather than drawing on any new phenotypic data, the later analysis identified candidate immune exposures from TCR beta sequences and the way those sequences occurred across donors. In an earlier analysis of about 590 of the donors, high-throughput TCR beta sequencing was used to judge whether each TCR beta V gene segment behaved as functional or pseudogenic.

General study outcomes and caveats: At a false discovery rate of 0.05, a later analysis linked fewer than 20,000 TCR beta sequences to specific HLA alleles. Compared with equally common non-associated chains, HLA-associated TCR beta chains in a later analysis were more clonally expanded and had lower generation probabilities. Strong co-occurrence of HLA alleles, especially DR and DQ, made assigning TCR associations to individual alleles difficult. An earlier analysis of several hundred of the donors showed that most TCR beta V segments appeared in productive rearrangements either about 87% or about 30% of the time, which broadly matched IMGT annotations. In vitro tests confirmed that a few of the cytomegalovirus-associated TCR beta chains recognize cytomegalovirus antigens. According to a later genetic analysis, donors in an Asian-associated ancestry cluster had fewer N-insertions in productive TCRs than the approximately 690-donor mean. The only immune exposure information available for the cohort was CMV serostatus. The classifier was reported to diagnose cytomegalovirus status with high specificity and sensitivity in both the original and validation cohorts. Several of the top co-occurrence clusters appeared to be linked to parvovirus B19, influenza, CMV and Epstein-Barr virus, according to a later analysis. Across donors, most TCR sequences were observed very rarely, whereas some public TCRs were present in many individuals. The study gave a list of around 170 TCR beta chains associated with cytomegalovirus. About 17 rarely observed V segments, including chromosome 9 orphons, were excluded from the earlier analysis of 550 to 700 of the donors because counts were too low. Because the 87-base-pair reads could not distinguish some IMGT-functional V segments, including TRBV6-2 and TRBV6-3, those segments were excluded. A further reported finding was that TCR beta sequences accurately predicted the HLA-A and HLA-B alleles for most subjects in the first cohort. Because HLA typing was unavailable for some donors at each locus, only the typed subset was used in association tests. Roughly uniform sequencing depth across donors was assumed in presence/absence analyses, although this assumption may not hold. According to a later analysis, TCR association rates differed among HLA loci, with DRB1 alleles showing the most associated TCRs and HLA-C alleles showing the fewest. Correlated functional status among segregating V segments might reflect linkage disequilibrium, but an unknown experimental factor could not be ruled out. In this cohort, only TCR beta chains were sequenced, and detectable features were limited by the absence of alpha or paired-chain data. Most CMV-associated TCR beta chains appeared to be HLA-restricted in a later analysis, and the HLA associations seemed to be driven largely by CMV exposure. According to the authors, the approach could potentially be generalized to other disease states and immunological phenotypes. V-gene and J-gene trimming of TCR beta chains was associated with a missense DCLRE1C variant in a later genetic analysis, and the association was replicated in an independent cohort. A cluster of highly shared sequence variants was judged likely to represent a technical artifact of the sequencing pipeline.

As to this clone: Its antigen is not yet known. Per-base quality was not reported, and no clone a single base away is much larger than it.

Inclusive of the bounding cysteine and phenylalanine, the CDR3 is 14 residues long. Only CDR3 DNA is held: 42 bases, read in frame from base 1. The germline V gene specifies MDHEN as CDR1 and SYDVKM as CDR2. The junction carries 17 bases between V and J, which are trimmed by 5 bases and 6 bases respectively. The cohort comprised 670 or so healthy bone marrow donors. At the time of sampling, all cohort members were nominally healthy, though unrecorded immune exposures were likely present. The donor was CMV seropositive and belonged to the group of more than 250 seropositive cohort members. A peripheral blood sample was provided by each donor, and peripheral blood mononuclear cells were used for TCR beta sequencing. Genomic DNA was extracted from the blood cell samples with the Qiagen DNeasy Blood Extraction Kit. The library was prepared using the immunoSEQ multiplex PCR assay. The multiplex PCR relied on a mix of 60 forward primers for TCR Vbeta segments and 13 reverse primers for TCR Jbeta segments. The CDR3 region of rearranged TCR beta genes was amplified from genomic DNA with a multiplex PCR assay. The Illumina HiSeq System was used to sequence the amplified TCR beta libraries as 87-base-pair reads. The study's processing was this. In a later analysis, roughly 80 million unique TCR beta chains were counted across the 500 to 700 repertoires, and approximately 11 million of these chains were shared by at least two donors. A nearest-neighbor algorithm error-corrected the raw reads and collapsed the reads into unique sequences, merging closely related sequences to remove PCR and sequencing errors. CDR3 sequences were aligned to IMGT reference sequences to assign V, D and J gene segments. For a sequence to be retained, at least a six-nucleotide match to both a V gene segment and a J gene segment was required. A rearrangement was called productive if the CDR3 had no stop codons and remained in frame with V and J, and every other rearrangement was called non-productive. CDR3 was defined by IMGT convention, running from the second conserved V-encoded cysteine to the conserved J-encoded phenylalanine. In an earlier analysis of around 540 of the donors, sequences lacking an unambiguous match to a single V gene segment were excluded. In an earlier analysis of a few hundred of the donors, a V segment was called functional when productive rearrangements were above 56.7%, and segregating when the standard deviation between donors exceeded 5%. To diagnose cytomegalovirus status from the catalog of TCR beta chain sequences, a statistical classification framework was built. In a later analysis, TCR nucleotide sequences were compared against IMGT/GENE-DB human TR gene sequences so that V and J genes could be assigned. In a later analysis, CDR3 sequences and most-parsimonious VDJ recombination scenarios were assigned using the TCRdist pipeline. In a later analysis, each TCR beta chain was defined by its CDR3 amino acid sequence together with its V-gene family, and reads without a unique V-gene family were excluded. As a way to deal with suspected cross-contamination and a sequencing artifact, a later analysis dropped approximately 570 nucleotide sequences that were highly shared and had low generation probability. In a later analysis, a clonal expansion index for each public chain was calculated from normalized within-repertoire ranks of inferred template counts. Generation probabilities in a later analysis came from a VDJ recombination model fitted to out-of-frame rearrangements, and those results were checked against IGoR. In a later analysis, hypergeometric tests were used to score TCR-TCR, TCR-HLA and TCR-CMV co-occurrence, with a repertoire-size bias correction applied to TCR pairs. In a later analysis, false discovery rates were estimated by permuting HLA or CMV assignments 20 times. In a later analysis, co-occurring TCRs were grouped using DBSCAN, with TCRdist sequence similarity added in when clustering inside HLA-allele-positive subsets. For co-occurrence clustering, repertoires with fewer than 30,000 or more than 120,000 public chains were excluded, along with roughly 5 repertoires with anomalous nucleotide sharing. This is the immuneACCESS table as TCRdb keeps it, with only in-frame sequences that have V and J called. A part of the clones is gone; compared with another copy, unresolved V genes explain less than half, and the rest is unexplained. V, J and clone size were drawn from that table, and D and trimming were deduced from the DNA. The sample data list around 72,000 clones, and 65% to 70% of these were observed just once. The ten top clones hold roughly 22% of the sample.

The sequence is built from TRBV28 and TRBJ2-7, and TRBD2 may be the D gene, going by 5 matching bases. Sequenced: PBMCs. The TCR was taken from a man between 40 and 49 years old in good health and CMV-seropositive. The DNA reads TGTGCCAGCAGTCTCGTGGAGGATTCCGGCGAGCAGTACTTC. Its protein is CASSLVEDSGEQYF.